This record looks at one TCR beta chain sequence and its context. This sample was included in a study of blood T cell repertoires in COVID-19. From germline, CDR1 is MNHEY and CDR2 SVGAGI. The CDR3 totals 15 residues. Trimming took 10 bases from V and 3 from J, leaving 22 bases between them. Original processing notes: Amplified reference gene primers provided the basis for estimating nucleated cell counts. TCRdb keeps only in-frame clones here, not all; method: immunoSEQ multiplex PCR. V, J and clone size are those of that table, while D and trimming were read from the DNA. The sample holds more than 95,000 clones; roughly 90% are singletons and the top ten take about 4%.

Material: peripheral blood. The receptor's source is a woman aged 60-70 years with acute or convalescent COVID-19. J is TRBJ2-7 and V is TRBV6-5; tentative D call: TRBD2 (5 bases). In DNA form, the CDR3 reads TGTGCCACCCAAGAGAGGGTCGGAGGTCTCTACGAGCAGTACGTC. Protein sequence: CATQERVGGLYEQYV.